Listed below are T cell receptor beta chains from one sample, sequenced in a study of T-cell memory formation after mild COVID-19. In TCRdb, the 5' RACE reads were re-called with MiXCR into one record per CDR3 protein. The table includes under 300,000 distinct CDR3 sequences, approximately 18% detected once. What was sequenced was PBMCs or a T cell subset sorted from them (not recorded which). The receptors come from a man aged 18 to 35 who had mild COVID-19 (a few samples of this study predate the infection). Cell type and time point are not known. CDR3s leave out the opening cysteine and the closing phenylalanine or tryptophan. Only part of the rows carry a size: once, few, many, or a class if the clone is expanded.

CDR3 length: 11; clone size: -; V gene: TRBV12-3/TRBV12-4; J gene: TRBJ2-3; CDR3 protein: ASRPHRADTQY
CDR3 length: 13; clone size: -; V gene: TRBV6-1; J gene: TRBJ1-2; CDR3 protein: ASSAVGQDLYGYT
CDR3 length: 12; clone size: -; V gene: TRBV20-1; J gene: TRBJ2-7; CDR3 protein: SARDAGGNYEQY
CDR3 length: 9; clone size: -; V gene: TRBV11-2; J gene: TRBJ2-7; CDR3 protein: ASSKTYEQY
CDR3 length: 11; clone size: few; V gene: TRBV18; J gene: TRBJ1-4; CDR3 protein: ASSPGNNEKLF
CDR3 length: 12; clone size: -; V gene: TRBV7-2; J gene: TRBJ1-1; CDR3 protein: ASSLYGADTEAF
CDR3 length: 14; clone size: -; V gene: TRBV7-6; J gene: TRBJ1-3; CDR3 protein: ASSLSGLLSGNTIY
CDR3 length: 13; clone size: few; V gene: TRBV27; J gene: TRBJ1-1; CDR3 protein: ASSLGTAGNTEAF
CDR3 length: 10; clone size: few; V gene: TRBV19; J gene: TRBJ1-1; CDR3 protein: ASSGPNTEAF
CDR3 length: 13; clone size: -; V gene: TRBV4-1; J gene: TRBJ2-2; CDR3 protein: ASSQRQGPAGELF
CDR3 length: 13; clone size: few; V gene: TRBV7-2; J gene: TRBJ2-4; CDR3 protein: ASSLGLQGENIQY
CDR3 length: 12; clone size: -; V gene: TRBV7-6; J gene: TRBJ2-7; CDR3 protein: ASSFMTGTYEQY
CDR3 length: 13; clone size: few; V gene: TRBV4-1; J gene: TRBJ2-1; CDR3 protein: ASSRGLAGYNEQF
CDR3 length: 12; clone size: -; V gene: TRBV7-9; J gene: TRBJ1-4; CDR3 protein: ASSLNGAGEKLF
CDR3 length: 14; clone size: few; V gene: TRBV11-2; J gene: TRBJ2-3; CDR3 protein: ASSPPQSGGTDTQY
CDR3 length: 10; clone size: -; V gene: TRBV4-1; J gene: TRBJ2-7; CDR3 protein: ASSPPNYEQY
CDR3 length: 11; clone size: -; V gene: TRBV20-1; J gene: TRBJ1-2; CDR3 protein: SVTDRAGGGYT
CDR3 length: 12; clone size: -; V gene: TRBV7-9; J gene: TRBJ2-5; CDR3 protein: ASSFDPGQPTQY
CDR3 length: 11; clone size: -; V gene: TRBV20-1; J gene: TRBJ2-7; CDR3 protein: SARSGQSYEQY
CDR3 length: 14; clone size: few; V gene: TRBV4-3; J gene: TRBJ2-4; CDR3 protein: ASSQEYSLAKNIQY
CDR3 length: 14; clone size: -; V gene: TRBV7-9; J gene: TRBJ2-1; CDR3 protein: ASSLVGGQPYNEQF
CDR3 length: 11; clone size: -; V gene: TRBV12-3/TRBV12-4; J gene: TRBJ2-3; CDR3 protein: ASSLLSGDTQY
CDR3 length: 14; clone size: -; V gene: TRBV20-1; J gene: TRBJ2-3; CDR3 protein: SARAGTSGGTDTQY
CDR3 length: 13; clone size: -; V gene: TRBV29-1; J gene: TRBJ2-2; CDR3 protein: SVEEDRGDPGELF
CDR3 length: 14; clone size: -; V gene: TRBV27; J gene: TRBJ2-1; CDR3 protein: ASSSTGTGLYNEQF
CDR3 length: 12; clone size: few; V gene: TRBV6-2/TRBV6-3; J gene: TRBJ1-3; CDR3 protein: ASYQRGTGNTIY
CDR3 length: 12; clone size: few; V gene: TRBV6-1; J gene: TRBJ1-1; CDR3 protein: ASSDRGGDTEAF
CDR3 length: 12; clone size: few; V gene: TRBV7-3; J gene: TRBJ2-3; CDR3 protein: ASSLSGFTDTQY
CDR3 length: 11; clone size: -; V gene: TRBV4-1; J gene: TRBJ1-2; CDR3 protein: ASSSTGDYGYT
CDR3 length: 13; clone size: -; V gene: TRBV5-1; J gene: TRBJ2-5; CDR3 protein: ASSLSPAGQETQY
CDR3 length: 12; clone size: -; V gene: TRBV11-2; J gene: TRBJ1-2; CDR3 protein: ASSSLGINYGYT
CDR3 length: 11; clone size: -; V gene: TRBV20-1; J gene: TRBJ1-4; CDR3 protein: SARRGSNEKLF
CDR3 length: 11; clone size: -; V gene: TRBV12-3/TRBV12-4; J gene: TRBJ1-2; CDR3 protein: ASRTTGHYGYT
CDR3 length: 14; clone size: -; V gene: TRBV5-1; J gene: TRBJ2-5; CDR3 protein: ASSALGTSGEETQY
CDR3 length: 15; clone size: -; V gene: TRBV9; J gene: TRBJ2-5; CDR3 protein: ASSPGGGLAVQETQY
CDR3 length: 11; clone size: -; V gene: TRBV4-1; J gene: TRBJ2-7; CDR3 protein: ASSLRNGDEQY
CDR3 length: 13; clone size: -; V gene: TRBV19; J gene: TRBJ2-1; CDR3 protein: ASSARGGAYNEQF
CDR3 length: 13; clone size: many; V gene: TRBV7-2; J gene: TRBJ2-5; CDR3 protein: ASSLGGTGQETQY
CDR3 length: 13; clone size: once; V gene: TRBV5-5; J gene: TRBJ1-1; CDR3 protein: ASSFDDRGNTEAF
CDR3 length: 10; clone size: few; V gene: TRBV7-2; J gene: TRBJ1-1; CDR3 protein: ASSLQGAEAF